A selection of T cell receptor beta chains follows, all from one sample in a study of T cells expressing NK-cell markers. TCRdb reprocessed the 5' RACE reads, keeping one entry per CDR3 protein, no DNA. The sample's table shows 400,000 to 550,000 distinct CDR3 sequences. Sequenced: blood T cells: a sorted CD56 or NKG2C T cell subset, CD4+ or CD8+ T cells, or bulk PBMC T cells (not recorded which). Every receptor here comes from a woman between 18 and 70 years old in good health. CDR3s include the opening cysteine and the closing phenylalanine or tryptophan. The order of the fields is V gene, J gene, CDR3 protein.

TRBV29-1	TRBJ2-2	CSADLGTVTNTGELFF
TRBV6-5	TRBJ2-1	CASSSPGLAYNEQFF
TRBV15	TRBJ2-3	CATSRDLDGGGDTQYF
TRBV3-1	TRBJ1-6	CASSHAGQYNSPLHF
TRBV10-1	TRBJ2-5	CASSWASGETQYF
TRBV6-4	TRBJ1-4	CASAREANEKLFF
TRBV12-3/TRBV12-4	TRBJ1-1	CASSPGLVDTEAFF
TRBV6-1	TRBJ2-5	CATQGGAKETQYF
TRBV14	TRBJ2-3	CASSSTLTSANTDTQYF
TRBV21-1	TRBJ1-2	CASSNVRGDRGYYGYTF
TRBV20-1	TRBJ2-3	CSASGGKGTQYF
TRBV29-1	TRBJ2-3	CSVDGEDTDTQYF
TRBV5-1	TRBJ1-1	CASSSGVGAEAFF
TRBV12-3/TRBV12-4	TRBJ2-1	CASRGQGGKTVEQFF
TRBV7-8	TRBJ2-2	CASSPRTHTGELFF
TRBV3-1	TRBJ2-2	CASSHDLTGELFF
TRBV29-1	TRBJ2-3	CSVERWDGKHPDTQYF
TRBV28	TRBJ2-5	CANHFRCQVQYF
TRBV11-2	TRBJ1-2	CASSLGYPTGTGYHGYTF
TRBV6-6	TRBJ1-4	CASSSGFNEKLFF
TRBV15	TRBJ1-4	CATSDETGPYEKLFF
TRBV20-1	TRBJ2-1	CSASSQNSGSYNEQFF
TRBV20-1	TRBJ2-7	CSARDSVSGKVFEQYF
TRBV7-7	TRBJ2-5	CASSSDRQETQYF
TRBV11-2	TRBJ2-3	CASSKPGQGSTDTQYF
TRBV29-1	TRBJ2-2	CSVNRDRVSAGELFF
TRBV4-2	TRBJ2-2	CASSQDRGQGETGELFF
TRBV9	TRBJ2-3	CASSPREVVGSTDTQYF
TRBV4-3	TRBJ2-1	CASSQVPLPELSNEQFF
TRBV7-2	TRBJ2-3	CASRRAGADTQYF
TRBV9	TRBJ2-3	CASSVGGGESTDTQYF
TRBV29-1	TRBJ2-3	CSVFPQGVVVDTQYF
TRBV20-1	TRBJ1-6	CSAAQSGTDNSPLHF
TRBV14	TRBJ2-7	CASSQVGDVLEGQGLCGAYEQYF
TRBV20-1	TRBJ2-5	CSARATLAEWETQYF
TRBV12-5	TRBJ1-5	CASGPPSFGNQPQHF
TRBV27	TRBJ2-2	CASWPTNRGHTGELFF
TRBV7-9	TRBJ2-7	CASSFLGTVLYEQYF
TRBV7-9	TRBJ2-1	CASSLGLLGEQFF
TRBV12-3/TRBV12-4	TRBJ1-2	CASTLGTAGGQYGYTF
TRBV20-1	TRBJ2-3	CSAPLAGGLYTQYF
TRBV20-1	TRBJ2-3	CSARETTTSGSVTDTQYF
TRBV7-2	TRBJ2-3	CASSLGAGYSTDTQYF
TRBV29-1	TRBJ2-1	CSARTGGLDEQFF
TRBV20-1	TRBJ2-3	CSFGRGDTQYF
TRBV7-9	TRBJ2-1	CASSFKAGSSYNEQFF
TRBV6-5	TRBJ1-2	CASSYQGAVGYTF
TRBV19	TRBJ2-7	CASNEGGSYEQYF
TRBV12-3/TRBV12-4	TRBJ2-7	CASSPAPNSYEQYF
TRBV4-2	TRBJ2-1	CASSQEDVGGRVTTEQFF
TRBV19	TRBJ1-2	CASSALGRDGQGYGYTF
TRBV2	TRBJ2-2	CASSAGTTAPGELFF
TRBV12-3/TRBV12-4	TRBJ2-3	CASSPGTSGWDTQYF